These 10 T cell receptor beta chains came from one sample sequenced in a study of T-cell reconstitution after alpha-beta-depleted transplantation in children. Unique molecular identifiers were incorporated when the TCRbeta library was constructed. MiXCR, run by TCRdb on the PCR reads, gives a single entry per CDR3 protein. This sample has hundreds of thousands of distinct CDR3 sequences, with 15% to 20% found just once. The sample was PBMCs from the stem cell graft donor, taken from the stem cell graft. These receptors were collected from a human donor who donated a stem cell graft to a child with acute myeloid leukemia.

This sequence joins TRBV11-2 and TRBJ2-7; 7 bases are shared with TRBD2. This CDR3 is 19 amino acids long. Germline CDR1 and CDR2: SGHAT and FQNNGV. V dropped 2 bases and J dropped 6; count of bases not matched to a gene: 22. The CDR3 DNA is TGTGCCAGCAGCTTATATTTGGGGCCTTATCCGGGGGGAAGGGTCGAGCAGTACTTC. Protein product: CASSLYLGPYPGGRVEQYF.

The chain combines TRBV4-1 with TRBJ1-6, with D possibly being TRBD1 (6 bases). V was trimmed by 4 bases and J by 5 bases, leaving 15 bases between them. CDR1 MGHRA and CDR2 YSYEKL come from the germline V gene. The CDR3 runs 16 residues. The CDR3 nucleotides are TGCGCCAGCAGCCGGATGGGGGGCCCCGATAATTCACCCCTCCACTTT. It is translated as CASSRMGGPDNSPLHF.

In its sample, this clonotype was seen a few times. V and J are TRBV9 and TRBJ2-3; D call uncertain. V gave up 3 bases and J gave up 2 bases, with 16 bases separating them. Per the germline V gene, CDR1 is SGDLS and CDR2 is YYNGEE. The length of the CDR3 is 16 residues. The CDR3 reads CASSGAQGRHTDTQYF. The CDR3 DNA reads TGTGCCAGCAGCGGAGCCCAAGGGCGACACACAGATACGCAGTATTTT.

This clonotype was recorded a few times. The chain uses TRBV7-3 and TRBJ2-1; TRBD1 agrees at 9 bases. V gave up 1 base and J gave up 4 bases; unmatched junction bases: 5. This CDR3 contains 16 residues. Germline CDR1 is SGHTA and CDR2 is FQGTGA. CDR3 in amino acids: CASSLRQGGYYNEQFF. The CDR3, as DNA: TGTGCCAGCAGCTTAAGACAGGGGGGGTATTACAATGAGCAGTTCTTC.

This chain joins TRBV30 and TRBJ2-7; no reliable D call. V lost 3 bases, J lost 6 bases, and 18 bases lay in between. Germline CDR1 and CDR2: GTSNPN and SVGIG (reference sequence). The CDR3 spans 14 residues. The DNA of the CDR3 is TGTGCCTGGAGCCTTAGGGTCTTGTTGGGCGAGCAGTACTTC. Amino acids: CAWSLRVLLGEQYF.

The table lists this clonotype with many counts. V and J are TRBV12-3 or TRBV12-4 and TRBJ1-2; D remains unclear. V lost 5 bases and J 7 bases, leaving 11 bases between the germline ends. The CDR3 is 12 amino acids. The DNA of the CDR3 is TGTGCCAGCAGTCTGACAATTCCTGGCTACACCTTC. Translating gives CASSLTIPGYTF.

In its sample, this clonotype was seen a few times. J is TRBJ2-7 and V is TRBV5-4; 7 bases align to TRBD1. The CDR3 totals 15 residues. In germline, CDR1 is SGHNT, CDR2 YYREEE (reference sequence). The V and J ends lost 5 bases and 5 bases, in that order; junction bases with no gene match: 13. The CDR3 sequence: CASSDRQGLGDEQYV. The CDR3, as DNA: TGTGCCAGCAGTGATCGACAGGGCCTGGGTGACGAGCAGTACGTC.

This chain links TRBV7-2 with TRBJ2-5; no reliable D call. V was cut by 4 bases and J by 1 base, with 7 bases left in between. This CDR3 region has 13 residues. Germline V gives CDR1 SGHTA, CDR2 FQGNSA. The CDR3 DNA sequence: TGTGCCAGCAGCTCACGGGCCCAAGAGACCCAGTACTTC. It translates to CASSSRAQETQYF.

This clonotype was detected once. The V and J genes are TRBV18 and TRBJ2-7, with D perhaps given as TRBD1 or TRBD2 (5 bases each). Deletions cut 8 bases from V and 3 bases from J, with 23 bases between. CDR1 and CDR2 (germline): KGHSH, LQKENI. CDR3 length: 16 residues. The CDR3 nucleotides read TGTGCCAGCCCATCCCGGGACCGACTTACCCTCTACGAGCAGTACTTC. The encoded protein is CASPSRDRLTLYEQYF.

The rearrangement links TRBV7-9 to TRBJ2-2; D perhaps matches TRBD2 (6 bases). The germline V and J ends were trimmed by 8 bases and 1 base, with 11 bases remaining between them. There are 14 residues in the CDR3. Germline V gene sequence: CDR1 SEHNR, CDR2 FQNEAQ (reference sequence). DNA of the CDR3: TGTGCCAGCGGAGGGCGGGTGAACACCGGGGAGCTGTTTTTT. The encoded protein is CASGGRVNTGELFF.